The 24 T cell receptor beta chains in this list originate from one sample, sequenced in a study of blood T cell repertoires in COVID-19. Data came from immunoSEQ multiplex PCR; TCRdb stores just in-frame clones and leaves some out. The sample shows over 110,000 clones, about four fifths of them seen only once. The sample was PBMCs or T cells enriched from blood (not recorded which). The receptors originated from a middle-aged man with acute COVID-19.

The CDR3 DNA reads TGTGCCAGCAGCCAAGAATGGGGCGCGGGGAATCAGCCCCAGCATTTT. Its protein product is CASSQEWGAGNQPQHF. V usage is TRBV14 and J usage is TRBJ1-5; a weak D match, TRBD1 (5 bases). The germline V and J ends were trimmed by 0 bases and 4 bases, with 13 bases remaining between them. This CDR3 has 16 residues. Germline V gene sequence: CDR1 SGHDN, CDR2 FVKESK.

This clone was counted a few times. The CDR3 sequence is CASSLQGNTEAFF. In DNA form, the CDR3 reads TGTGCCAGCAGTTTACAGGGGAACACTGAAGCTTTCTTT. J is TRBJ1-1 and V is TRBV12-3 or TRBV12-4; tentative D call: TRBD1 (5 bases). The CDR3 length is 13 residues. V was clipped by 2 bases and J by 1 base, with 5 bases between them.

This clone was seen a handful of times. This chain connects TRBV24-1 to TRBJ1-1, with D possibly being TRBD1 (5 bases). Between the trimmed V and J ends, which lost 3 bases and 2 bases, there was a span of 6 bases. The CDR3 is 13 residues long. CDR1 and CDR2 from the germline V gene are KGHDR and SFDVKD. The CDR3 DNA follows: TGTGCCACCAGTGATGACAGAAACACTGAAGCTTTCTTT. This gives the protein CATSDDRNTEAFF.

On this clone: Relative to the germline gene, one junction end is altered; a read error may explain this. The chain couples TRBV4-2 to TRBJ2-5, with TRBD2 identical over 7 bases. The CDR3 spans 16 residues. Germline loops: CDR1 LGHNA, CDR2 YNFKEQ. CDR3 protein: CASSQPGLQDRGGVNF. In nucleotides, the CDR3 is TGTGCCAGCAGCCAACCGGGACTACAGGATAGGGGTGGGGTGAACTTC.

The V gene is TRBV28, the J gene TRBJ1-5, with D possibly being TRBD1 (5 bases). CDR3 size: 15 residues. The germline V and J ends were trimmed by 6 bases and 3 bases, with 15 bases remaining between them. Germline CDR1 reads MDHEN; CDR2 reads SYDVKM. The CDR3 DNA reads TGTGCCAGCAGCGGGGGAGATACTATCAATCAGCCCCAGCATTTT. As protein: CASSGGDTINQPQHF.

The CDR3 loop is CASRRQGVNTEAFF. For the CDR3, the DNA is TGTGCCAGCAGGAGACAGGGGGTGAACACTGAAGCTTTCTTT. This chain uses TRBV6-5 with TRBJ1-1, with 9 bases aligning to TRBD1. CDR1 is MNHEY, CDR2 SVGAGI, per germline. The V segment lost 6 bases and the J segment 0 bases; nucleotides outside the gene matches: 2. The CDR3 has 14 residues.

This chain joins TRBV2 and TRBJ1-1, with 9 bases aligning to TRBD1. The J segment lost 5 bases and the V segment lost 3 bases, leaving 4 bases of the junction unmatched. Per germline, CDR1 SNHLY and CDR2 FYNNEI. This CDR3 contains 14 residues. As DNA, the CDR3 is TGTGCCAGCAGTGAGGGGACAGGGTGGACTGAAGCTTTCTTT. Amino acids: CASSEGTGWTEAFF.

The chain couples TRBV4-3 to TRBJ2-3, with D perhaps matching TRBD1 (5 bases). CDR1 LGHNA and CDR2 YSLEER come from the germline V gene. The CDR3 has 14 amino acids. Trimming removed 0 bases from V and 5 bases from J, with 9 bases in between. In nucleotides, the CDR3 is TGCGCCAGCAGCCAAGACAGGGTAGGAGATACGCAGTATTTT. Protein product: CASSQDRVGDTQYF.

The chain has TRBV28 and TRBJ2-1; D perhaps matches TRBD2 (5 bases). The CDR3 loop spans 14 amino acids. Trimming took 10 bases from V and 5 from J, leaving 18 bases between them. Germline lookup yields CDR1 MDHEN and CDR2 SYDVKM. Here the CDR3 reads CATLRDYVDNEQFF. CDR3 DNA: TGTGCCACGCTTAGAGACTACGTTGACAATGAGCAGTTCTTC.

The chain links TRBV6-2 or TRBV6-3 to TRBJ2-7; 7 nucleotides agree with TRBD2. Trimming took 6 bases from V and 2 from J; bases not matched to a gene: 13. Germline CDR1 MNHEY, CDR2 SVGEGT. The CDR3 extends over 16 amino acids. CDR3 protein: CASSSAGWLAAYEQYF. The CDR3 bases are TGTGCCAGCAGCTCTGCAGGTTGGCTAGCGGCCTACGAGCAGTACTTC.

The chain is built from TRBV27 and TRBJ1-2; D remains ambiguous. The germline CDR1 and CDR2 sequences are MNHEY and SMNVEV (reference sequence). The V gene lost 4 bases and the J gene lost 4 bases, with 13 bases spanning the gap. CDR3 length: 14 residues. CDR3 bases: TGTGCCAGCAGTTCTCATTGGAGCCCCTATGGCTACACCTTC. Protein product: CASSSHWSPYGYTF.

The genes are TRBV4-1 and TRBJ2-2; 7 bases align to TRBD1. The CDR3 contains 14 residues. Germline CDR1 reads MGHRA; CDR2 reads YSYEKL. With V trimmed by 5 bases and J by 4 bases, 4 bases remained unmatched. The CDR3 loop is CASSTRDSTGELFF. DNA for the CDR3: TGCGCCAGCAGCACCCGGGACAGCACCGGGGAGCTGTTTTTT.

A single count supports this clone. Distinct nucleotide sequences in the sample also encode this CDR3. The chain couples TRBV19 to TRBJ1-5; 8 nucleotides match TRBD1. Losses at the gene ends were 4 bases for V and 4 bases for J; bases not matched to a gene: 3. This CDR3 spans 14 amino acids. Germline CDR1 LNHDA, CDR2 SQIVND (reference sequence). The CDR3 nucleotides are TGTGCCAGTAGTAGTACAGGGGGAAATCAGCCCCAGCATTTT. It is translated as CASSSTGGNQPQHF.

The DNA of the CDR3 is TGCGCCAGCAGCTTGTATCCAGCGCTCCAAGAGACCCAGTACTTC. Amino acid sequence: CASSLYPALQETQYF. The rearrangement links TRBV5-1 to TRBJ2-5; D unresolved. There are 15 residues in the CDR3. V shed 1 base and J shed 1 base, with 11 bases lying between them. The germline CDR1 and CDR2 sequences are SGHRS and YFSETQ.

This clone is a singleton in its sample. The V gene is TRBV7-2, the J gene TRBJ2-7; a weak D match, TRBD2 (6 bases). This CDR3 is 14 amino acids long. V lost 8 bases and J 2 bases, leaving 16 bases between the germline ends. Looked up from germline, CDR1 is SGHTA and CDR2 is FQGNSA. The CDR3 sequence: CASSGGDSTYEQYF. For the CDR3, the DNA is TGTGCCAGCTCTGGAGGGGACTCTACCTACGAGCAGTACTTC.

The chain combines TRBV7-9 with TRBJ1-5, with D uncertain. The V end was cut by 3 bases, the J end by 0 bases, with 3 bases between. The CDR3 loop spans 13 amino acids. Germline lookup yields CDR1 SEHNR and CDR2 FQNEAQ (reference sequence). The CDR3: CASSFSSNQPQHF. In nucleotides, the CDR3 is TGTGCCAGCAGCTTTAGTAGCAATCAGCCCCAGCATTTT. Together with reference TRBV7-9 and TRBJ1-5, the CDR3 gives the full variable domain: DTGVSQNPRHKITKRGQNVTFRCDPISEHNRLYWYRQTLGQGPEFLTYFQNEAQLEKSRLLSDRFSAERPKGSFSTLEIQRTEQGDSAMYLCASSFSSNQPQHFGDGTRLSIL.

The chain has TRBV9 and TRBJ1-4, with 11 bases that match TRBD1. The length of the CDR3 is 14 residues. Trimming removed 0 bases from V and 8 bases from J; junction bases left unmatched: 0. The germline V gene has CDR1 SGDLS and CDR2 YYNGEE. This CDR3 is CASSVGTGGEKLFF. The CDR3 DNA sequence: TGTGCCAGCAGCGTAGGGACAGGGGGCGAAAAACTGTTTTTT.

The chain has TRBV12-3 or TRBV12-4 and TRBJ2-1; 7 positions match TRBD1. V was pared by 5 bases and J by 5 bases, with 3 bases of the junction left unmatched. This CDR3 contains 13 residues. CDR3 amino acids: CASSLGQHNEQFF. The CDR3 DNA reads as TGTGCCAGCAGTCTGGGACAGCACAATGAGCAGTTCTTC.

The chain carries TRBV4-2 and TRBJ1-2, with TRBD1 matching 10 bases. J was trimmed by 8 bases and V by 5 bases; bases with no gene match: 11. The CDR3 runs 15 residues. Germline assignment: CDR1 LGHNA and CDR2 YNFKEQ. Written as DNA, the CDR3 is TGTGCCAGCAGCTCCCCGACAGGGGGCTCCGGGGGCTACACCTTC. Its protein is CASSSPTGGSGGYTF.

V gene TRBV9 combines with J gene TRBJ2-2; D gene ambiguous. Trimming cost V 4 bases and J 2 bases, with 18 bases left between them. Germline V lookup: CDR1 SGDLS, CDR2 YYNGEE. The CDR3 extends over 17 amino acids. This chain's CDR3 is CASSLPSYQTNTGELFF. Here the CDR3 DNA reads TGTGCCAGCAGCCTACCCTCTTACCAAACTAACACCGGGGAGCTGTTTTTT.

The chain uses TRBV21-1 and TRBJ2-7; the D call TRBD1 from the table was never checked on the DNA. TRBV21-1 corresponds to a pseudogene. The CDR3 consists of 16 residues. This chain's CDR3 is CASSPPPDRVTYEQYF. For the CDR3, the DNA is TGTGCCAGCAGCCCCCCCCCGGACAGGGTCACCTACGAGCAGTACTTC.

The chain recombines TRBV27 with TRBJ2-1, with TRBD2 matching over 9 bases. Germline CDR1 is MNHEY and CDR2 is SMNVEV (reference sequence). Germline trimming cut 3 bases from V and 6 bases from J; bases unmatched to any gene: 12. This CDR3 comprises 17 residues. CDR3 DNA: TGTGCCAGCAGTTTTATTTTCGCGGGAGGGCAGGTCAATGAGCAGTTCTTC. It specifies CASSFIFAGGQVNEQFF.

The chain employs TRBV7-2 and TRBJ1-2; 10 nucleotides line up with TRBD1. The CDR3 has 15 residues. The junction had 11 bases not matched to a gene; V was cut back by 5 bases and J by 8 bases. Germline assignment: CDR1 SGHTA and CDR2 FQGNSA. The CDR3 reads CASSRGQGRNRGYTF. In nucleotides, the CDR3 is TGTGCCAGCAGCCGGGGACAGGGGAGGAATAGGGGCTACACCTTC.

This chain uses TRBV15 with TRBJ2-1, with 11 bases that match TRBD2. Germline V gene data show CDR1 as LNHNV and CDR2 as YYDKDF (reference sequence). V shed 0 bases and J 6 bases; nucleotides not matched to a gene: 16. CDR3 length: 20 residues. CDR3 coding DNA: TGTGCCACCAGCAGAGATCGAACTAGCGGGAGTATAGGGCGCAGCAATGAGCAGTTCTTC. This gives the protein CATSRDRTSGSIGRSNEQFF.